The next 24 T cell receptor beta chains were all read from a single sample in a study of cytomegalovirus exposure and HLA in healthy donors. The primer mix had 60 Vbeta and 13 Jbeta primers. The method was immunoSEQ multiplex PCR; TCRdb's version includes in-frame clones alone and lacks a portion of them. The table records some 180,000 clones, almost 75% of them present only once. The sequenced sample consisted of PBMCs. Source of these receptors: a woman in her late teens or twenties in good health and CMV-seropositive.

CDR3 protein: CASLVERGLNTGELFF. The CDR3 bases are TGTGCCAGCCTGGTTGAGCGGGGGTTGAACACCGGGGAGCTGTTTTTT. The chain carries TRBV11-2 and TRBJ2-2, with 8 bases matching TRBD2. CDR1 SGHAT and CDR2 FQNNGV come from the germline V gene. The CDR3 is 16 residues long. V gave up 8 bases and J gave up 1 base; unmatched junction bases: 9.

The V gene is TRBV5-1, the J gene TRBJ1-3, with 7 bases that match TRBD1. This CDR3 region has 16 residues. From germline, CDR1 is SGHRS and CDR2 YFSETQ. V dropped 3 bases and J dropped 2; count of bases not matched to a gene: 8. CDR3 in amino acids: CASSSEQGSAGNTIYF. CDR3 nucleotides: TGCGCCAGCAGCTCTGAACAGGGGAGCGCTGGAAACACCATATATTTT.

V is TRBV7-8 and J is TRBJ2-6, with D unresolved. V was pared by 5 bases and J by 0 bases, with 11 bases between. The CDR3 totals 16 residues. The V gene's germline CDR1 is SGHVS and CDR2 FQNEAQ. The CDR3 spells CASSHTSSSGANVLTF. Written as DNA, the CDR3 is TGTGCCAGCAGCCATACCTCGAGCTCTGGGGCCAACGTCCTGACTTTC. Using reference TRBV7-8 and TRBJ2-6 for the parts outside the CDR3, the full variable domain is GAGVSQSPRYKVAKRGQDVALRCDPISGHVSLFWYQQALGQGPEFLTYFQNEAQLDKSGLPSDRFFAERPEGSVSTLKIQRTQQEDSAVYLCASSHTSSSGANVLTFGAGSRLTVL.

This chain links TRBV5-6 with TRBJ2-1, with D perhaps TRBD2 (5 bases). Germline V CDR1 and CDR2: SGHDT, YYEEEE. CDR3 length equals 15 residues. With 0 bases removed from V and 3 bases from J, the gap between germline ends came to 10 bases. CDR3 DNA: TGTGCCAGCAGCTTGGCGTTGGCGGGCTACAATGAGCAGTTCTTC. It codes for CASSLALAGYNEQFF.

The chain employs TRBV4-1 and TRBJ2-1; possible D gene TRBD2, 7 bases. The CDR3 extends over 16 amino acids. V lost 1 base and J lost 12, with 22 bases in between. Germline V gene lookup returns CDR1 MGHRA and CDR2 YSYEKL. This CDR3 is CASSQAGGEDGSGQFF. The CDR3 DNA reads as TGCGCCAGCAGCCAAGCGGGGGGCGAGGATGGTTCCGGGCAGTTCTTC.

This clone was detected a few times. J is TRBJ1-6 and V is TRBV11-1; D is unclear. The germline V and J ends were trimmed by 1 base and 6 bases, with 16 bases remaining between them. Per germline, CDR1 SGHAT and CDR2 FQDESV (reference sequence). The CDR3 sequence is 17 residues long. In DNA form, the CDR3 reads TGTGCCAGCAGCTTAGGCCGACGGTGGAGGGCTAATTCACCCCTCCACTTT. This codes for CASSLGRRWRANSPLHF.

V usage is TRBV28 and J usage is TRBJ1-6, with TRBD1 identical over 7 bases. CDR3 size: 15 residues. The germline CDR1 and CDR2 sequences are MDHEN and SYDVKM. The V and J ends lost 5 bases and 3 bases, in that order; junction bases with no gene match: 4. The DNA of the CDR3 is TGTGCCAGCAGTGACCGGGACAGCTATAATTCACCCCTCCACTTT. It specifies CASSDRDSYNSPLHF.

V is TRBV2 and J is TRBJ1-2; D perhaps matches TRBD1 (6 bases). The germline gives CDR1 SNHLY, CDR2 FYNNEI. The length of the CDR3 is 13 residues. With 7 bases removed from V and 1 base from J, the gap between germline ends came to 10 bases. As DNA, the CDR3 is TGTGCCAGCACTATGGACAGTAACTATGGCTACACCTTC. It encodes CASTMDSNYGYTF.

This clone has just one count. This sequence joins TRBV14 and TRBJ2-5; 9 bases agree with TRBD2. With V trimmed by 4 bases and J by 11 bases, 8 bases remained unmatched. The length of the CDR3 is 13 residues. In germline, CDR1 is SGHDN, CDR2 FVKESK. CDR3 in amino acids: CASSPVSGGEQYF. The CDR3, as DNA: TGTGCCAGCAGCCCTGTTAGCGGGGGTGAGCAGTACTTC.

This clone was counted once. This chain links TRBV6-1 with TRBJ2-5; 8 bases agree with TRBD2. The CDR3 covers 14 residues. From germline, CDR1 is MNHNS and CDR2 SASEGT. V shed 5 bases and J 6 bases; nucleotides not matched to a gene: 8. Here the CDR3 DNA reads TGTGCCAGCAGTTCCGGGGGGGCCGGAAAGACCCAGTACTTC. Amino acid sequence: CASSSGGAGKTQYF.

J is TRBJ1-2 and V is TRBV6-5; 12 bases agree with TRBD1. Germline CDR1 is MNHEY and CDR2 is SVGAGI. This CDR3 comprises 15 residues. V was pared by 5 bases and J by 6 bases, with 7 bases of the junction left unmatched. CDR3 DNA: TGTGCCAGCAGTCGTGGGACAGGGGGCGGGGATGGCTACACCTTC. Amino acid sequence: CASSRGTGGGDGYTF.

This clone was observed a few times. V gene TRBV19 combines with J gene TRBJ1-1, with 8 bases lining up with TRBD1. The CDR3 length is 16 residues. Germline V gene data show CDR1 as LNHDA and CDR2 as SQIVND (reference sequence). The V segment lost 6 bases and the J segment 0 bases; nucleotides outside the gene matches: 9. CDR3 coding DNA: TGTGCCAGTAGGACCCAGGGGGCCTACATGAACACTGAAGCTTTCTTT. It translates to CASRTQGAYMNTEAFF.

This chain joins TRBV7-9 and TRBJ1-1; the D gene is possibly TRBD1 (5 bases). Germline lookup yields CDR1 SEHNR and CDR2 FQNEAQ (reference sequence). The V gene lost 0 bases and the J gene lost 6 bases, with 17 bases spanning the gap. CDR3 length: 16 amino acids. In DNA form, the CDR3 reads TGTGCCAGCAGCTTAGCGGGGGACTCCCGAGTGGCTGAAGCTTTCTTT. Its protein product is CASSLAGDSRVAEAFF.

The CDR3 protein is CASRLGANYGYTF. The DNA of the CDR3 is TGTGCCAGCAGGCTGGGGGCGAACTATGGCTACACCTTC. This chain links TRBV6-5 with TRBJ1-2; weak D call: TRBD1 (6 bases). Germline-derived CDR1 and CDR2 are MNHEY and SVGAGI. V lost 6 bases to trimming and J lost 2 bases, with 10 bases between them. This CDR3 is 13 amino acids long.

The chain is built from TRBV2 and TRBJ1-6, with 8 bases that match TRBD1. The J segment lost 6 bases and the V segment lost 4 bases, leaving 2 bases of the junction unmatched. This CDR3 comprises 14 residues. Germline V gives CDR1 SNHLY, CDR2 FYNNEI. CDR3 in DNA: TGTGCCAGCAGTGGACAGGGGTCTAATTCACCCCTCCACTTT. Protein: CASSGQGSNSPLHF.

This sequence joins TRBV27 and TRBJ1-6, with a possible D match to TRBD1 (6 bases). The CDR3 loop spans 14 amino acids. Germline CDR1 and CDR2: MNHEY and SMNVEV (reference sequence). V gave up 3 bases and J gave up 10 bases, with 13 bases separating them. CDR3 amino acids: CASSFLGAGSPLHF. For the CDR3, the DNA is TGTGCCAGCAGTTTTTTGGGGGCAGGATCACCCCTCCACTTT.

V is TRBV30 and J is TRBJ2-7; D perhaps matches TRBD2 (5 bases). V lost 3 bases to trimming and J lost 0 bases, with 9 bases between them. Germline CDR1 is GTSNPN and CDR2 is SVGIG (reference sequence). The CDR3 has 13 residues. CDR3 DNA: TGTGCCTGGAGGACGAGGGCCTCCTACGAGCAGTACTTC. Translation: CAWRTRASYEQYF.

J is TRBJ1-2 and V is TRBV30; D is possibly TRBD1 (5 bases). The germline V gene has CDR1 GTSNPN and CDR2 SVGIG (reference sequence). V lost 5 bases, J lost 7 bases, and 17 bases lay in between. The CDR3 length is 13 residues. As DNA, the CDR3 is TGTGCCTGGGGAAGGGGCCCCCCACCTGGCTACACCTTC. It specifies CAWGRGPPPGYTF.

The genes are TRBV5-6 and TRBJ2-7; D is perhaps TRBD1 (6 bases). CDR1 and CDR2 from the germline V gene are SGHDT and YYEEEE. V was shortened by 1 base and J by 4 bases, with 9 bases between the two germline ends. The CDR3 totals 13 residues. This CDR3 reads CASSLTGWYEQYF. The CDR3 DNA is TGTGCCAGCAGCTTGACAGGGTGGTACGAGCAGTACTTC.

The rearrangement links TRBV25-1 to TRBJ1-2; a possible D gene is TRBD1 (5 bases). V lost 10 bases, J lost 2 bases, and 11 bases lay in between. The V gene's germline CDR1 is MGHDK and CDR2 SYGVNS. This CDR3 has 12 residues. The DNA for the CDR3 is TGTGCCAACCAGACAGCAAACTATGGCTACACCTTC. Translation gives CANQTANYGYTF.

The V call is TRBV2, the J call TRBJ2-7; TRBD2 matches at 14 bases. CDR1 is SNHLY and CDR2 is FYNNEI in the germline V gene. V was pared by 1 base and J by 0 bases, with 5 bases of the junction left unmatched. CDR3 length: 18 amino acids. In nucleotides, the CDR3 is TGTGCCAGCAGTGAAGAGGGACTAGCGGGGGCCTTCTCCTACGAGCAGTACTTC. Residues: CASSEEGLAGAFSYEQYF.

This chain uses TRBV5-4 with TRBJ1-1, with D possibly being TRBD1 (5 bases). The V gene lost 4 bases and the J gene lost 5 bases, with 15 bases spanning the gap. The CDR3 is 14 residues long. Germline V gives CDR1 SGHNT, CDR2 YYREEE (reference sequence). The CDR3 is CASSSGALGTEAFF. DNA for the CDR3: TGTGCCAGCAGCAGCGGGGCACTGGGAACTGAAGCTTTCTTT.

There are a few counts of this clone. The rearrangement links TRBV19 to TRBJ1-1; D is unresolved. Per germline, CDR1 LNHDA and CDR2 SQIVND (reference sequence). Trimming cost V 5 bases and J 3 bases, with 4 bases left between them. This CDR3 is 11 amino acids long. In DNA form, the CDR3 reads TGTGCCAGTAGTCGGGACACTGAAGCTTTCTTT. Protein sequence: CASSRDTEAFF.

With respect to this clone: Other DNA sequences from this sample encode an identical CDR3 as well. CDR3 nucleotide sequence: TGTGCCTGGAGTGTATTAGGCGGCTACCAAGAGACCCAGTACTTC. Translation gives CAWSVLGGYQETQYF. The rearrangement joins TRBV30 to TRBJ2-5, with no clear D. The germline V gene has CDR1 GTSNPN and CDR2 SVGIG (reference sequence). V lost 0 bases and J 0 bases, leaving 11 bases between the germline ends. The CDR3 runs to 15 residues.